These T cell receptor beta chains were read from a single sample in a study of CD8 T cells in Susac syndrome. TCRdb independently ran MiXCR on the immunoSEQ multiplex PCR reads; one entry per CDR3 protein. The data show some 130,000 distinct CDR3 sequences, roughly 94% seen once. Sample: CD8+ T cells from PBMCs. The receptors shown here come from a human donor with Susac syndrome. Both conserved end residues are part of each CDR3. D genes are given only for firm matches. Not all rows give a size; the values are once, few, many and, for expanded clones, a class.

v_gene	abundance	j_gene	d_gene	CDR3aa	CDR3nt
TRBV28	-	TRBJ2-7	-	CASGFRLSYEQYF	TGTGCCAGTGGTTTCAGGCTTTCTTACGAGCAGTACTTC
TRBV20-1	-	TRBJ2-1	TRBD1	CSSSIRDSSYNEQFF	TGCAGTAGCAGCATCCGGGACAGCTCCTACAATGAGCAGTTCTTC
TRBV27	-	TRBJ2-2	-	CASSLPGGGTGELFF	TGTGCCAGCAGTTTACCGGGGGGCGGCACCGGGGAGCTGTTTTTT
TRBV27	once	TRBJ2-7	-	CASSLSQGSGYEQYF	TGTGCCAGCAGTTTGTCCCAAGGGAGCGGCTACGAGCAGTACTTC
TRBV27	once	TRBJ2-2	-	CASSLAVSRMEDTGELFF	TGTGCCAGCAGTTTAGCGGTGTCTCGCATGGAGGACACCGGGGAGCTGTTTTTT
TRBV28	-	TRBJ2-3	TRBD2	CASRSRTVGLAGVDTQYF	TGTGCCAGCAGATCTCGGACAGTCGGACTAGCGGGAGTTGATACGCAGTATTTT
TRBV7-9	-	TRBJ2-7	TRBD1	CASSLVTGAYYEQYF	TGTGCCAGCAGCTTAGTGACAGGGGCCTACTACGAGCAGTACTTC
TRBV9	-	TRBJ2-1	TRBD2	CASSVGLAADEQFF	TGTGCCAGCAGCGTAGGGCTAGCGGCTGATGAGCAGTTCTTC
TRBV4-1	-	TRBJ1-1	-	CASSQGPTNTEAFF	TGCGCCAGCAGCCAAGGACCGACGAACACTGAAGCTTTCTTT
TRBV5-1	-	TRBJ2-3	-	CASSLQTLASPADTQYF	TGCGCCAGCAGCTTGCAGACCCTAGCCTCCCCCGCGGATACGCAGTATTTT
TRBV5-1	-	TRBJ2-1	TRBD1	CASSLNPGQGNEQFF	TGCGCCAGCAGCTTAAACCCGGGACAGGGGAATGAGCAGTTCTTC
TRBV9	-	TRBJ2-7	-	CASSVGQSYEQYF	TGTGCCAGCAGCGTCGGACAGTCCTACGAGCAGTACTTC
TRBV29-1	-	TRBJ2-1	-	CSVVLVAHYNEQFF	TGCAGCGTTGTATTAGTAGCCCATTACAATGAGCAGTTCTTC
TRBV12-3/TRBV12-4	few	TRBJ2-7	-	CASSLVSYEQYF	TGTGCCAGCAGTTTGGTCTCCTACGAGCAGTACTTC
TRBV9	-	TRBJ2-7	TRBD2	CASSARGDFYEQYF	TGTGCCAGCAGCGCCCGGGGGGACTTCTACGAGCAGTACTTC
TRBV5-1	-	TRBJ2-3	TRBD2	CASSQTSGSTDTQYF	TGCGCCAGCAGCCAGACTAGCGGGAGTACAGATACGCAGTATTTT
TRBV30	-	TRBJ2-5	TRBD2	CAWIGPISGLVETQYF	TGTGCCTGGATTGGTCCGATTAGCGGGTTGGTGGAGACCCAGTACTTC
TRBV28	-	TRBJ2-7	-	CASNSRQVPLGEQYF	TGTGCCAGCAATAGCAGACAGGTACCCCTCGGCGAGCAGTACTTC
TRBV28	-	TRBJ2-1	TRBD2	CASRIGGEGYNEQFF	TGTGCCAGCAGGATAGGAGGGGAGGGGTACAATGAGCAGTTCTTC
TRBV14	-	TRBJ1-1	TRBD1	CASSHPGQGIMGEAFF	TGTGCCAGCAGCCACCCGGGACAGGGCATTATGGGTGAAGCTTTCTTT